This T cell receptor (beta chain) was documented in a study of cytomegalovirus exposure and HLA in healthy donors. Germline V gene data show CDR1 as LNHDA and CDR2 as SQIVND (reference sequence). The CDR3 loop spans 14 amino acids. The V and J ends lost 0 bases and 4 bases respectively, with 9 bases between them. With respect to this clone: The antigen is not known.

Both 60 Vbeta primers and 13 Jbeta primers went into the PCR. As originally analysed: Around 9.9 million shared chains were among the 60 million to 80 million unique TCR beta chains that a later analysis counted. Sequencing used immunoSEQ multiplex PCR; TCRdb keeps in-frame clones, though not all of them. The V and J calls and clone size are taken from that table; D and trimming were inferred from the DNA. The data show 84,000 or so clones, with about two thirds seen just once and about 5% held by the top ten. Study findings and constraints: The classifier was said to identify cytomegalovirus status with high specificity and sensitivity.

Sequenced input: PBMCs. This TCR was recovered from a woman younger than 45 in good health and CMV-seropositive. The rearrangement uses TRBV19 and TRBJ1-1, with D perhaps TRBD1 (6 bases). CDR3 loop: CASSIERGATEAFF. For the CDR3, the DNA is TGTGCCAGTAGTATAGAACGGGGGGCCACTGAAGCTTTCTTT.